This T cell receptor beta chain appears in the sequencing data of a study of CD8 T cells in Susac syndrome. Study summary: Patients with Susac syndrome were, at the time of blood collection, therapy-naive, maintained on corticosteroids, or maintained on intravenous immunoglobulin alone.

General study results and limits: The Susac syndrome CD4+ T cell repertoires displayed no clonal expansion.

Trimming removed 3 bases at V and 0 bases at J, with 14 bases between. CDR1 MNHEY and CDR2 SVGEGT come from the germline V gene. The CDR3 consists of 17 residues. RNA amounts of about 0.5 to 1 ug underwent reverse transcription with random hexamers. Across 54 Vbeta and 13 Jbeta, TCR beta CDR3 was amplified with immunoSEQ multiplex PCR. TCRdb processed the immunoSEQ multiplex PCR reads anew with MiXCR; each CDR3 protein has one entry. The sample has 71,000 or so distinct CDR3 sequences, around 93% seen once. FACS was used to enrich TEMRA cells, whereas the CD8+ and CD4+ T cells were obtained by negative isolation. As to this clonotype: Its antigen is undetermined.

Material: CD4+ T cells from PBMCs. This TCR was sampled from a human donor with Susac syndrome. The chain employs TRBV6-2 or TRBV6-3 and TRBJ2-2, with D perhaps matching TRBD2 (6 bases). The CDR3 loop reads CASSYRGGDANTGELFF. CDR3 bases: TGTGCCAGCAGTTATCGGGGCGGGGACGCGAACACCGGGGAGCTGTTTTTT.